This T cell receptor beta chain was obtained from a study of blood T cell repertoires in COVID-19. The overall study: Acute and convalescent COVID-19 samples came from the United States, Italy and Spain. PBMCs, B-cell-depleted T cells, or T cells provided the cDNA or gDNA that made up the material.

In the original processing: Amplification of reference gene primers provided the estimated nucleated cell counts. Sequencing used immunoSEQ multiplex PCR; TCRdb keeps in-frame clones, though not all of them. Clone size and V and J calls were adopted from that table, with D and trimming inferred from the DNA. The sample has about 100,000 clones; approximately 80% are singletons. With V trimmed by 5 bases and J by 3 bases, 4 bases remained unmatched. This CDR3 comprises 13 residues. CDR1 and CDR2 from the germline V gene are SNHLY and FYNNEI. The material sequenced was peripheral blood. This chain links TRBV2 with TRBJ2-7; TRBD1 agrees at 7 bases. This sequence was found in a man between 50 and 59 years old with active or convalescent COVID-19. CDR3 coding DNA: TGTGCCAGCAGTCTTACAGGGGACTACGAGCAGTACTTC. This gives the protein CASSLTGDYEQYF.